This is a list of T cell receptor beta chains from one sample in a study of blood T cell repertoires in COVID-19. Clones were sequenced by immunoSEQ multiplex PCR, and TCRdb holds only the in-frame ones, with some missing. The data show over 250,000 clones, roughly four fifths seen once. The specimen was peripheral blood. The receptors were sampled from a woman aged 50 to 60 who had recovered from COVID-19. Each CDR3 is given with its conserved first and last residue.

>TRBV7-2|TRBJ1-1
CASSLGQVLTEAFF
>TRBV10-3|TRBJ2-7
CAISERDTYEQYF
>TRBV5-4|TRBJ2-5
CASSFRQSQETQYF
>TRBV7-9|TRBJ2-7
CASSSSGSSYEQYF
>TRBV3-1/TRBV3-2|TRBJ1-6
CASSLSMEGGSPLHF
>TRBV28|TRBJ2-7
CASSPPGQGFHEQYF
>TRBV28|TRBJ1-2
CASSLGRRYGYTF
>TRBV30|TRBJ1-5
CAWSSGSVSQPQHF
>TRBV19|TRBJ2-2
CASSKERGTNTGELFF
>TRBV7-2|TRBJ2-5
CASSSRLAGEEETQYF
>TRBV6-6|TRBJ2-7
CASSYDTVADEQYF
>TRBV4-1|TRBJ1-2
CASSQGTGLVYGYTF
>TRBV18|TRBJ2-1
CASSPRASGGAGKNEQFF
>TRBV18|TRBJ2-1
CASSGQGKQYNEQFF
>TRBV27|TRBJ2-5
CASSPQQGHQETQYF
>TRBV6-5|TRBJ2-3
CASSYGTGADTQYF
>TRBV27|TRBJ2-7
CASSRQGARYEQYF
>TRBV5-1|TRBJ1-6
CASRQLEYSPLHF
>TRBV3-1/TRBV3-2|TRBJ1-2
CASSQDGWQGDYGYTF
>TRBV19|TRBJ2-5
CASRNRGMSETQYF
>TRBV16|TRBJ2-1
CASSQRVDRAEQFF
>TRBV18|TRBJ2-7
CASSPQSSSGVSYEQYF
>TRBV19|TRBJ2-5
CASTPGHSLGTQYF
>TRBV6-6|TRBJ1-5
CASSPGSAVGQPQHF
>TRBV6-6|TRBJ2-3
CASTPAGQDTQYF